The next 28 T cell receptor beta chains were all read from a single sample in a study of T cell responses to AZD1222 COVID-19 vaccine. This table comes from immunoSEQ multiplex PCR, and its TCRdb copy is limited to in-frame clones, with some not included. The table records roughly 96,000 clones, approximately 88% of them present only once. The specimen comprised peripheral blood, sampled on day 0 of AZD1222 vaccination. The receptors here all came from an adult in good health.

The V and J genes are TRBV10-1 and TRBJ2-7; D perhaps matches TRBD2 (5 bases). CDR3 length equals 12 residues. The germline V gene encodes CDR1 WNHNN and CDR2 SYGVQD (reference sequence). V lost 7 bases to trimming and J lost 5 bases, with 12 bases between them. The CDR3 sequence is CASIDGNHEQYF. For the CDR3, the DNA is TGCGCCAGCATTGACGGGAACCACGAGCAGTACTTC.

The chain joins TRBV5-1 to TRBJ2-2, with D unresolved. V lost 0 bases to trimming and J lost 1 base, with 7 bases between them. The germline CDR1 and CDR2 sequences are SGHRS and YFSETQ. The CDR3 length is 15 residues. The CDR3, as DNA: TGCGCCAGCAGCTTGGCCTCAGAGAACACCGGGGAGCTGTTTTTT. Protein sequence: CASSLASENTGELFF.

This CDR3 reads CATSRGLAGEQYF. The CDR3 coding sequence is TGTGCCACCAGCAGGGGACTAGCTGGGGAGCAGTACTTC. The chain has TRBV15 and TRBJ2-7; TRBD2 aligns across 9 bases. The CDR3 is made up of 13 amino acids. V was clipped by 3 bases and J by 7 bases; unmatched bases: 4. From germline, CDR1 is LNHNV and CDR2 YYDKDF (reference sequence).

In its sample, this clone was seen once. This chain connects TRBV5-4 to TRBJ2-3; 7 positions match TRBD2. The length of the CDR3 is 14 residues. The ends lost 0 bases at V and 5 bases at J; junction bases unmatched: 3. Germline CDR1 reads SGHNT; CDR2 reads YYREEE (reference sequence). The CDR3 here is CASSLGLAGDTQYF. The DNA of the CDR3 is TGTGCCAGCAGCTTGGGACTAGCAGGAGATACGCAGTATTTT.

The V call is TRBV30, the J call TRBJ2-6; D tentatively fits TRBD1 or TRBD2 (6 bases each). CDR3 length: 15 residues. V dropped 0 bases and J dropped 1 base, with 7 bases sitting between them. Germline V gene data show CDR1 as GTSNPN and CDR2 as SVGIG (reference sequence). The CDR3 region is CAWSVGGSGANVLTF. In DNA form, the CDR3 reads TGTGCCTGGAGTGTAGGGGGGTCTGGGGCCAACGTCCTGACTTTC.

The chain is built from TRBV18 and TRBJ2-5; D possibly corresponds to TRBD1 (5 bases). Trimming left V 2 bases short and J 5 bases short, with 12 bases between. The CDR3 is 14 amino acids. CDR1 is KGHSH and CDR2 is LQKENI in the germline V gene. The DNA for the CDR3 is TGTGCCAGCTCACCATACGGCAGGGCGGAGACCCAGTACTTC. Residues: CASSPYGRAETQYF.

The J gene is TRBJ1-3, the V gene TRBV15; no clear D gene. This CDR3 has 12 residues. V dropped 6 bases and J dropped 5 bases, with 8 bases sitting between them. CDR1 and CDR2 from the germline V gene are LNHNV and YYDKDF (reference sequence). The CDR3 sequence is CATRGWRNTIYF. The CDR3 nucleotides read TGTGCCACCAGGGGCTGGAGAAACACCATATATTTT. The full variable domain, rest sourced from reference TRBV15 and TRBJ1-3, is DAMVIQNPRYQVTQFGKPVTLSCSQTLNHNVMYWYQQKSSQAPKLLFHYYDKDFNNEADTPDNFQSRRPNTSFCFLDIRSPGLGDTAMYLCATRGWRNTIYFGEGSWLTVV.

The CDR3 DNA sequence: TGTGCCAGCAGTCAACCGGGACAGGGATTCTATGGCTACACCTTC. The encoded protein is CASSQPGQGFYGYTF. The chain joins TRBV6-5 to TRBJ1-2; 9 bases map to TRBD1. Germline trimming cut 5 bases from V and 4 bases from J; bases unmatched to any gene: 8. From germline, CDR1 is MNHEY and CDR2 SVGAGI. This CDR3 contains 15 residues.

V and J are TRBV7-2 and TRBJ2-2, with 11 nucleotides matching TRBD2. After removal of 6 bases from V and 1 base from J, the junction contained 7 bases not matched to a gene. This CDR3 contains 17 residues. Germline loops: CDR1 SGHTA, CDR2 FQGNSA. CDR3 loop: CASSYKTSGRNTGELFF. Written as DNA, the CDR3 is TGTGCCAGCAGTTATAAAACTAGCGGGAGGAACACCGGGGAGCTGTTTTTT.

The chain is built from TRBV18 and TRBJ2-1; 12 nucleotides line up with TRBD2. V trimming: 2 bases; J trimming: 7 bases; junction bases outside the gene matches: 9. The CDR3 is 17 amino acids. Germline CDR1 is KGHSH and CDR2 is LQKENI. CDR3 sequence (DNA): TGTGCCAGCTCACCAATGTCTAGCGGGAGGGCCATGAATGAGCAGTTCTTC. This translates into CASSPMSSGRAMNEQFF. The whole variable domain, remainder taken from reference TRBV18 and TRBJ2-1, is NAGVMQNPRHLVRRRGQEARLRCSPMKGHSHVYWYRQLPEEGLKFMVYLQKENIIDESGMPKERFSAEFPKEGPSILRIQQVVRGDSAAYFCASSPMSSGRAMNEQFFGPGTRLTVL.

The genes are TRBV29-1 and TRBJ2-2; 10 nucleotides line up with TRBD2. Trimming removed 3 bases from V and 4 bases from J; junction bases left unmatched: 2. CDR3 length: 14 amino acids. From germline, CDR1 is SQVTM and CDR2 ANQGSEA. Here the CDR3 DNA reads TGCAGCGTTGAGAGCGGGAGGGCCACCGGGGAGCTGTTTTTT. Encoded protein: CSVESGRATGELFF.

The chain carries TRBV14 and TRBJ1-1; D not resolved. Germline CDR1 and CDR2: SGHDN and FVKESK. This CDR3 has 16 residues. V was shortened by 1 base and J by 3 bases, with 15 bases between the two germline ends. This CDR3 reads CASSQGYARAYTEAFF. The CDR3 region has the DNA TGTGCCAGCAGCCAAGGATATGCCCGAGCTTACACTGAAGCTTTCTTT.

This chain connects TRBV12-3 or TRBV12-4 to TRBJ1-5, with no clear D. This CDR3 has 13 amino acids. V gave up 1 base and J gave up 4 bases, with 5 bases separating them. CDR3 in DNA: TGTGCCAGCAGTTTAGACAGTAATCAGCCCCAGCATTTT. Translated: CASSLDSNQPQHF.

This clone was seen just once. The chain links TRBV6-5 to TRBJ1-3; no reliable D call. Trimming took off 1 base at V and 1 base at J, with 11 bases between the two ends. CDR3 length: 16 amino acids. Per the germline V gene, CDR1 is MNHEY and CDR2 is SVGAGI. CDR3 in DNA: TGTGCCAGCAGTTACTATATTTTCGGATCTGGAAACACCATATATTTT. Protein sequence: CASSYYIFGSGNTIYF.

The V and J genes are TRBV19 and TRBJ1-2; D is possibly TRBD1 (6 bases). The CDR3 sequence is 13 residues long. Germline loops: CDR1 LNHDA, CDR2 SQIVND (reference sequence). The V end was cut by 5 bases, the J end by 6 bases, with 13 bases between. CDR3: CASSAGTNNGYTF. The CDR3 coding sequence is TGTGCCAGTAGTGCCGGGACAAACAATGGCTACACCTTC. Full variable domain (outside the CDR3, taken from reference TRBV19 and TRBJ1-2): DGGITQSPKYLFRKEGQNVTLSCEQNLNHDAMYWYRQDPGQGLRLIYYSQIVNDFQKGDIAEGYSVSREKKESFPLTVTSAQKNPTAFYLCASSAGTNNGYTFGSGTRLTVV.

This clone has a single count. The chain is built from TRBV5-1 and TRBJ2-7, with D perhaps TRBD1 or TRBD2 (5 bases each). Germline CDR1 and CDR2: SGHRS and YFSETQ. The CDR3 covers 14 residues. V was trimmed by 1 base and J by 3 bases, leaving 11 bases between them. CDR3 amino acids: CASSLRDHYYEQYF. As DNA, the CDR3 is TGCGCCAGCAGCTTGAGGGACCATTACTACGAGCAGTACTTC.

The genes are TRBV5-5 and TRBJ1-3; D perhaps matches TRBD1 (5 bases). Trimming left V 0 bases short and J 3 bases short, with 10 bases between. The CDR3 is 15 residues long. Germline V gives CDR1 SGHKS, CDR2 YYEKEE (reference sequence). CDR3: CASSLGGARGNTIYF. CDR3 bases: TGTGCCAGCAGCTTGGGAGGGGCGCGTGGAAACACCATATATTTT.

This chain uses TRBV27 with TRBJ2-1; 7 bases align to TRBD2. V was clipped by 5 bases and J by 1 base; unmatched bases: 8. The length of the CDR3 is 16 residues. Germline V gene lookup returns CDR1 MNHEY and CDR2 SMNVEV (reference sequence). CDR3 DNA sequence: TGTGCCAGCAGTAGTAGCGGGCGCAGTTCCTACAATGAGCAGTTCTTC. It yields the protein CASSSSGRSSYNEQFF.

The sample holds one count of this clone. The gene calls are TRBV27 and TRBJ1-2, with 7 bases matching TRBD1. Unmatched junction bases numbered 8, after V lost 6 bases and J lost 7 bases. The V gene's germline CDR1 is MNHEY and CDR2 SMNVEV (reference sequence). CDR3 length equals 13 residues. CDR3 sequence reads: CASSLRQGSGYTF. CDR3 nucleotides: TGTGCCAGCAGCCTACGACAGGGTTCTGGCTACACCTTC.

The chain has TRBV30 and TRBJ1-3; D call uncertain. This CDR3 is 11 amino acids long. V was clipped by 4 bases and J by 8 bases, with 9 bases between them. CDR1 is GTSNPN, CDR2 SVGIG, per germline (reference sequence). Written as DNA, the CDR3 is TGTGCCTGGACCCTTCTGGACACCATATATTTT. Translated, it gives CAWTLLDTIYF.

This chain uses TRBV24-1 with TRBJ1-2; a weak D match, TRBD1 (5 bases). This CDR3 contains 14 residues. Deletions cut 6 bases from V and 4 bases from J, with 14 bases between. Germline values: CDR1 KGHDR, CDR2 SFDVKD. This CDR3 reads CATSQAGGIYGYTF. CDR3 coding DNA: TGTGCCACCAGTCAGGCCGGGGGGATCTATGGCTACACCTTC.

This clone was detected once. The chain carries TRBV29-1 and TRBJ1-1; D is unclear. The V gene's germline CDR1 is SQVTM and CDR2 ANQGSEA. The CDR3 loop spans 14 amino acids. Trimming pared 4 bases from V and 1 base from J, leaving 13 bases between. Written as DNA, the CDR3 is TGCAGCGTTGCCGTTCCGGGGAAGAACACTGAAGCTTTCTTT. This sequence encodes CSVAVPGKNTEAFF.

The CDR3 loop is CASSPEVLSGANVLTF. Here the CDR3 DNA reads TGTGCCAGCAGCCCCGAGGTTCTCTCTGGGGCCAACGTCCTGACTTTC. The chain links TRBV4-2 to TRBJ2-6; no firm D call. With 4 bases removed from V and 0 bases from J, the gap between germline ends came to 10 bases. The CDR3 totals 16 residues. Germline V CDR1 and CDR2: LGHNA, YNFKEQ.

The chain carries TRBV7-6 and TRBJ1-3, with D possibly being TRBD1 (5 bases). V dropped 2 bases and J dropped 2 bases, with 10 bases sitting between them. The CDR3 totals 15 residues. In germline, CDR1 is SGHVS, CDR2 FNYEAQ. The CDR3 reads CASSLIGGTGNTIYF. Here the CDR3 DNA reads TGTGCCAGCAGCTTAATCGGGGGGACTGGAAACACCATATATTTT.

CDR3 loop: CASSFHPRVGRGSRSYNSPLHF. As DNA, the CDR3 is TGTGCCAGTAGTTTCCACCCCCGGGTGGGCAGGGGTTCTAGGTCCTATAATTCACCCCTCCACTTT. The chain has TRBV19 and TRBJ1-6; D may be TRBD1 (6 bases). The V and J ends lost 5 bases and 1 base respectively, with 30 bases between them. This CDR3 has 22 residues. Germline V lookup: CDR1 LNHDA, CDR2 SQIVND (reference sequence). Complete variable domain (other parts from reference TRBV19 and TRBJ1-6): DGGITQSPKYLFRKEGQNVTLSCEQNLNHDAMYWYRQDPGQGLRLIYYSQIVNDFQKGDIAEGYSVSREKKESFPLTVTSAQKNPTAFYLCASSFHPRVGRGSRSYNSPLHFGNGTRLTVT.

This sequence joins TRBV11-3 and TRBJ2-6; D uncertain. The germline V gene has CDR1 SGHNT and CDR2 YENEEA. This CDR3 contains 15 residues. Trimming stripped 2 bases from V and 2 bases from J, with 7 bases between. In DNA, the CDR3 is TGTGCCAGCAGCTTACTTGAAACTGGGGCCAACGTCCTGACTTTC. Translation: CASSLLETGANVLTF.

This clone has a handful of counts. For the CDR3, the DNA is TGTGCCATCAGTGAGTCGGTAATTACTAGCGGGAGGTTCACCGGGGAGCTGTTTTTT. This sequence encodes CAISESVITSGRFTGELFF. This sequence joins TRBV10-3 and TRBJ2-2; 12 bases line up with TRBD2. The CDR3 contains 19 residues. The germline V gene has CDR1 ENHRY and CDR2 SYGVKD. J gave up 4 bases and V 0 bases, and 9 bases lay outside the gene matches.

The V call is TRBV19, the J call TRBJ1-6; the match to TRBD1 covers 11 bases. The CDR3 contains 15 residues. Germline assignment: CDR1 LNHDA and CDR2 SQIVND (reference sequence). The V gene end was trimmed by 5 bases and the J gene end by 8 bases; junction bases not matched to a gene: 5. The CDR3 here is CASSAGQGAHSPLHF. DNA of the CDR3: TGTGCCAGTAGTGCCGGACAGGGGGCTCATTCACCCCTCCACTTT.